Below are 25 T cell receptor beta chains sequenced from a single sample in a study of blood T cell repertoires in COVID-19. Using immunoSEQ multiplex PCR, the repertoire was profiled, and TCRdb retains in-frame clones only, with some absent. The table shows 100,000 to 150,000 clones, with around four fifths occurring only once. The specimen sequenced was peripheral blood. The source is a man between 40 and 49 years old with active or convalescent COVID-19.

The rearrangement joins TRBV19 to TRBJ1-5; D perhaps matches TRBD1 (6 bases). This CDR3 contains 18 residues. Germline-derived CDR1 and CDR2 are LNHDA and SQIVND (reference sequence). The V gene lost 5 bases and the J gene lost 0 bases, with 20 bases spanning the gap. CDR3: CASSALSGTHYSNQPQHF. CDR3 nucleotide sequence: TGTGCCAGTAGTGCGCTATCCGGGACACATTATAGCAATCAGCCCCAGCATTTT.

A few counts support this clone. J is TRBJ2-5 and V is TRBV5-1, with 9 bases lining up with TRBD2. The junction had 4 bases not matched to a gene; V was cut back by 0 bases and J by 1 base. The CDR3 length is 16 residues. In germline, CDR1 is SGHRS, CDR2 YFSETQ. CDR3 loop: CASSLAGTSLQETQYF. The CDR3 DNA follows: TGCGCCAGCAGCTTGGCCGGGACTAGCCTCCAAGAGACCCAGTACTTC.

The chain couples TRBV27 to TRBJ1-2, with D hard to call. The CDR3 consists of 13 residues. The V gene lost 3 bases and the J gene lost 3 bases, with 8 bases spanning the gap. The germline V gene encodes CDR1 MNHEY and CDR2 SMNVEV (reference sequence). In nucleotides, the CDR3 is TGTGCCAGCAGTTTTAGCCCCTACTATGGCTACACCTTC. Encoded protein: CASSFSPYYGYTF.

The rearrangement joins TRBV2 to TRBJ2-2; TRBD1 aligns across 11 bases. With V trimmed by 10 bases and J by 5 bases, 9 bases remained unmatched. Looked up from germline, CDR1 is SNHLY and CDR2 is FYNNEI. The CDR3 covers 15 residues. The CDR3 here is CANLRDRGGTGELFF. The CDR3 DNA reads as TGTGCCAACCTCCGGGACAGGGGGGGGACCGGGGAGCTGTTTTTT.

The chain uses TRBV19 and TRBJ2-7, with D tentatively TRBD2 (5 bases). Deletions cut 1 base from V and 2 bases from J, with 12 bases between. Germline CDR1 and CDR2: LNHDA and SQIVND (reference sequence). The CDR3 is 15 amino acids. CDR3 in DNA: TGTGCCAGTAGTATAGCATCCCGGGGTCCCTACGAGCAGTACTTC. This encodes CASSIASRGPYEQYF.

The chain is built from TRBV12-5 and TRBJ1-3, with unresolved D. CDR3 length equals 16 residues. Trimming left V 0 bases short and J 0 bases short, with 9 bases between. Per the germline V gene, CDR1 is LGHNT and CDR2 is FRNRAP. CDR3 sequence (DNA): TGTGCTAGTGGTTTGGTACTTACAGACTCTGGAAACACCATATATTTT. Protein sequence: CASGLVLTDSGNTIYF.

This chain uses TRBV2 with TRBJ2-5; possible D gene TRBD2, 5 bases. CDR1 is SNHLY and CDR2 is FYNNEI in the germline V gene. The V end was cut by 6 bases, the J end by 2 bases, with 10 bases between. The CDR3 has 13 residues. The CDR3 bases are TGTGCCAGCAGAGGACTTCCACAAGAGACCCAGTACTTC. Translated, it gives CASRGLPQETQYF.

The chain combines TRBV7-2 with TRBJ1-2; possibly TRBD1 for D (5 bases). Germline CDR1 reads SGHTA; CDR2 reads FQGNSA. Trimming took 0 bases from V and 3 from J, leaving 8 bases between them. This CDR3 has 14 amino acids. Here the CDR3 DNA reads TGTGCCAGCAGCTTAGCCAGGGTTGACTATGGCTACACCTTC. Translating it yields CASSLARVDYGYTF. Based on the CDR3 plus reference TRBV7-2 and TRBJ1-2, the full variable domain is GAGVSQSPSNKVTEKGKDVELRCDPISGHTALYWYRQSLGQGLEFLIYFQGNSAPDKSGLPSDRFSAERTGGSVSTLTIQRTQQEDSAVYLCASSLARVDYGYTFGSGTRLTVV.

The chain recombines TRBV19 with TRBJ2-3; 7 nucleotides align to TRBD2. The CDR3 runs 14 residues. Trimming removed 10 bases from V and 4 bases from J; junction bases left unmatched: 11. CDR1 is LNHDA, CDR2 SQIVND, per germline (reference sequence). The CDR3 bases are TGTGCCACCCGGTTCGGGGGGAATTCAGATACGCAGTATTTT. This gives the protein CATRFGGNSDTQYF.

This chain uses TRBV5-1 with TRBJ2-7; a possible D gene is TRBD2 (7 bases). CDR1 and CDR2 from the germline V gene are SGHRS and YFSETQ. The V gene lost 4 bases and the J gene lost 7 bases, with 21 bases spanning the gap. The CDR3 spans 15 residues. The CDR3 spells CASSPSGGGAGEQYF. The DNA of the CDR3 is TGCGCCAGCAGCCCTTCTGGAGGGGGGGCCGGTGAGCAGTACTTC.

J is TRBJ2-3 and V is TRBV3-1 (or the pseudogene TRBV3-2), with 12 bases lining up with TRBD2. CDR1 is LGHDT and CDR2 is YNNKEL in the germline V gene (reference sequence). Losses at the gene ends were 4 bases for V and 6 bases for J; bases not matched to a gene: 2. The CDR3 consists of 14 residues. The CDR3 DNA reads as TGTGCCAGCAGCCCTACTAGCGGGGGGGATACGCAGTATTTT. Amino acid sequence: CASSPTSGGDTQYF.

The rearrangement joins TRBV6-6 to TRBJ1-3, with D possibly being TRBD1 (5 bases). The CDR3 is made up of 15 amino acids. The germline V gene has CDR1 MNHNY and CDR2 SVGAGI (reference sequence). V lost 1 base and J 1 base, leaving 8 bases between the germline ends. The CDR3 here is CASSYWGTSGNTIYF. The CDR3 DNA reads TGTGCCAGCAGTTACTGGGGCACTTCTGGAAACACCATATATTTT.

The J gene is TRBJ2-3, the V gene TRBV29-1; no firm D call. The CDR3 is 11 amino acids. V dropped 7 bases and J dropped 2 bases, with 7 bases sitting between them. Germline V gene lookup returns CDR1 SQVTM and CDR2 ANQGSEA. The CDR3 spells CSGRYTDTQYF. The CDR3 DNA sequence: TGCAGCGGCCGGTACACAGATACGCAGTATTTT.

The genes are TRBV30 and TRBJ2-1, with TRBD2 matching over 11 bases. V dropped 3 bases and J dropped 3; count of bases not matched to a gene: 7. CDR3 length equals 16 residues. CDR1 is GTSNPN, CDR2 SVGIG, per germline (reference sequence). CDR3 sequence reads: CAWSPLAGVLYNEQFF. In DNA, the CDR3 is TGTGCCTGGAGCCCACTAGCGGGGGTGCTCTACAATGAGCAGTTCTTC.

This clone appeared a single time. V gene TRBV18 combines with J gene TRBJ1-1; D not certain. This CDR3 is built from 14 residues. The V gene's germline CDR1 is KGHSH and CDR2 LQKENI. Trimming pared 2 bases from V and 11 bases from J, leaving 18 bases between. CDR3 coding DNA: TGTGCCAGCTCACCAAGTCCCGACGAGGCACGGGCTTTCTTT. It translates to CASSPSPDEARAFF.

The chain joins TRBV20-1 to TRBJ1-1; 9 nucleotides match TRBD1. The CDR3 extends over 11 amino acids. Trimming removed 3 bases from V and 11 bases from J; junction bases left unmatched: 4. The V gene's germline CDR1 is DFQATT and CDR2 SNEGSKA (reference sequence). CDR3 sequence (DNA): TGCAGTGCTAGGGGACAGGGTGGCGCTTTCTTT. Protein product: CSARGQGGAFF.

This chain uses TRBV18 with TRBJ2-7; 9 bases fit TRBD1. Germline V gene data show CDR1 as KGHSH and CDR2 as LQKENI. This CDR3 has 15 residues. After removal of 3 bases from V and 3 bases from J, the junction contained 6 bases not matched to a gene. The CDR3 here is CASSPRRDRDYEQYF. The CDR3 DNA sequence: TGTGCCAGCTCACCCCGAAGGGACAGGGACTACGAGCAGTACTTC.

CDR3 DNA: TGTGCCAGTAGGAACGGGGGCCAAGAGACCCAGTACTTC. Translating it yields CASRNGGQETQYF. The J gene is TRBJ2-5, the V gene TRBV19; weak D call: TRBD2 (6 bases). Trimming took 6 bases from V and 1 from J, leaving 9 bases between them. This CDR3 is built from 13 residues. Germline values: CDR1 LNHDA, CDR2 SQIVND (reference sequence).

The chain carries TRBV5-1 and TRBJ2-5; 8 positions agree with TRBD2. The V gene's germline CDR1 is SGHRS and CDR2 YFSETQ. The CDR3 sequence is 15 residues long. V gave up 1 base and J gave up 5 bases; unmatched junction bases: 7. The CDR3 nucleotides read TGCGCCAGCAGCTTGTCCGGCGGGGGGCGGGAGACCCAGTACTTC. Its protein is CASSLSGGGRETQYF.

This rearrangement joins TRBV19 to TRBJ2-3; TRBD2 matches 9 bases. Germline CDR1 and CDR2: LNHDA and SQIVND (reference sequence). The J segment lost 1 base and the V segment lost 4 bases, leaving 6 bases of the junction unmatched. The CDR3 has 16 amino acids. For the CDR3, the DNA is TGTGCCAGTAGTAAAATGGTAGCGGGGGGCACAGATACGCAGTATTTT. Amino acid sequence: CASSKMVAGGTDTQYF. Full variable domain (outside the CDR3, taken from reference TRBV19 and TRBJ2-3): DGGITQSPKYLFRKEGQNVTLSCEQNLNHDAMYWYRQDPGQGLRLIYYSQIVNDFQKGDIAEGYSVSREKKESFPLTVTSAQKNPTAFYLCASSKMVAGGTDTQYFGPGTRLTVL.

This clone was detected once. J is TRBJ2-3 and V is TRBV10-1; 7 bases are a match to TRBD2. The CDR3 extends over 12 amino acids. Germline CDR1 and CDR2: WNHNN and SYGVQD (reference sequence). After removal of 9 bases from V and 2 bases from J, the junction contained 2 bases not matched to a gene. The CDR3 coding sequence is TGCGCCAGTGGGACTAACACAGATACGCAGTATTTT. This gives the protein CASGTNTDTQYF.

The V call is TRBV18, the J call TRBJ1-5; no clear D gene. This CDR3 comprises 17 residues. The germline CDR1 and CDR2 sequences are KGHSH and LQKENI. V lost 6 bases and J lost 4, with 22 bases in between. CDR3 coding DNA: TGTGCCAGCTCGCCTCTAGGAGGAATCCAATCTAATCAGCCCCAGCATTTT. Encoded protein: CASSPLGGIQSNQPQHF.

This sequence joins TRBV3-1 (or the pseudogene TRBV3-2) and TRBJ2-7; D remains unclear. CDR1 is LGHDT, CDR2 YNNKEL, per germline (reference sequence). V shed 4 bases and J shed 0 bases, with 7 bases lying between them. CDR3 length equals 13 residues. DNA for the CDR3: TGTGCCAGCAGCCGGGCAGGCTCCTACGAGCAGTACTTC. Translation gives CASSRAGSYEQYF.

The chain couples TRBV5-1 to TRBJ2-1; 10 bases are shared with TRBD1. This CDR3 spans 15 amino acids. The J segment lost 4 bases and the V segment lost 4 bases, leaving 5 bases of the junction unmatched. Germline assignment: CDR1 SGHRS and CDR2 YFSETQ. The CDR3 DNA reads as TGCGCCAGCAGCATGTTGGGACAGGGGTACAATGAGCAGTTCTTC. Its protein product is CASSMLGQGYNEQFF.

J is TRBJ2-1 and V is TRBV24-1; 10 bases match TRBD2. V shed 4 bases, J shed 2 bases, and the junction held 4 bases outside the gene matches. The length of the CDR3 is 16 residues. Germline CDR1 is KGHDR and CDR2 is SFDVKD. The DNA of the CDR3 is TGTGCCACCAGTGACACTAGCGGGGCGCCCTACAATGAGCAGTTCTTC. Translated: CATSDTSGAPYNEQFF.